The present T cell receptor beta chain was sequenced within a study of breast tumors, draining lymph nodes, adjacent tissues. The lymph nodes were axillary draining lymph nodes from breast cancer patients. The CDR3 covers 14 residues. Germline CDR1 and CDR2: KGHSH and LQKENI. V lost 4 bases and J lost 9, with 16 bases in between. TCRdb called the multiplex PCR reads again in MiXCR, with one record for every CDR3 protein. In the table there are about 150,000 distinct CDR3 sequences, around a third of which are singletons. This clonotype was counted ten times or more. The source of this sequence is a female donor with breast cancer. Some clones in this sample may be carry-over from other donors' samples. The sample consisted of axillary lymph node tissue. This sequence joins TRBV18 and TRBJ2-1, with D possibly called TRBD1 or TRBD2 (5 bases each). The CDR3 bases are TGTGCCAGCTCACGGGACGAAGGGTGGGGTGAGCAGTTCTTC. It specifies CASSRDEGWGEQFF. Filled out from reference TRBV18 and TRBJ2-1, the complete variable domain reads NAGVMQNPRHLVRRRGQEARLRCSPMKGHSHVYWYRQLPEEGLKFMVYLQKENIIDESGMPKERFSAEFPKEGPSILRIQQVVRGDSAAYFCASSRDEGWGEQFFGPGTRLTVL.